The 4 T cell receptor beta chains reported below all come from one sample, sequenced in a study of CD8+CD57+ T cells in acquired aplastic anemia. TCR beta VDJ and CDR3 were profiled, and genomic DNA was the template. TCRdb re-called the reads with MiXCR, one entry per CDR3 protein. This sample has 300,000 or so distinct CDR3 sequences, with around 60% found just once. Specimen: sorted CD4+, CD8+, or CD8+CD57+ T cells (not recorded which) from PBMCs. These receptors were taken from a human donor with severe aplastic anemia or a healthy control (not recorded which).

This clonotype came up a few times. V is TRBV15 and J is TRBJ2-7, with D perhaps TRBD2 (7 bases). Trimming removed 2 bases at V and 7 bases at J, with 18 bases between. Per the germline V gene, CDR1 is LNHNV and CDR2 is YYDKDF (reference sequence). The CDR3 spans 15 residues. The CDR3 sequence: CATSRNTGQAGEQYF. CDR3 bases: TGTGCCACCAGCAGAAATACGGGACAAGCGGGGGAGCAGTACTTC.

V usage is TRBV7-3 and J usage is TRBJ1-1; 10 nucleotides agree with TRBD1. Germline CDR1 is SGHTA and CDR2 is FQGTGA. The junction had 13 bases not matched to a gene; V was cut back by 0 bases and J by 6 bases. This CDR3 has 18 amino acids. Here the CDR3 DNA reads TGTGCCAGCAGCTTAACGAGAGGGACAGGGGATCGTCACGCTGAAGCTTTCTTT. Protein sequence: CASSLTRGTGDRHAEAFF.

J is TRBJ1-1 and V is TRBV7-9, with a tentative D call TRBD1 (6 bases). This CDR3 comprises 15 residues. From germline, CDR1 is SEHNR and CDR2 FQNEAQ (reference sequence). V lost 5 bases and J lost 0, with 13 bases in between. In DNA, the CDR3 is TGTGCCAGCAGCCGCCCCAGGGGAATGAACACTGAAGCTTTCTTT. This codes for CASSRPRGMNTEAFF. Full variable domain (missing parts from reference TRBV7-9 and TRBJ1-1): DTGVSQNPRHKITKRGQNVTFRCDPISEHNRLYWYRQTLGQGPEFLTYFQNEAQLEKSRLLSDRFSAERPKGSFSTLEIQRTEQGDSAMYLCASSRPRGMNTEAFFGQGTRLTVV.

The chain has TRBV7-3 and TRBJ2-5; D remains ambiguous. Germline V gene lookup returns CDR1 SGHTA and CDR2 FQGTGA. CDR3 size: 11 residues. V lost 10 bases to trimming and J lost 5 bases, with 11 bases between them. The CDR3 here is CATRILETQYF. Written as DNA, the CDR3 is TGTGCCACACGGATTCTGGAGACCCAGTACTTC.